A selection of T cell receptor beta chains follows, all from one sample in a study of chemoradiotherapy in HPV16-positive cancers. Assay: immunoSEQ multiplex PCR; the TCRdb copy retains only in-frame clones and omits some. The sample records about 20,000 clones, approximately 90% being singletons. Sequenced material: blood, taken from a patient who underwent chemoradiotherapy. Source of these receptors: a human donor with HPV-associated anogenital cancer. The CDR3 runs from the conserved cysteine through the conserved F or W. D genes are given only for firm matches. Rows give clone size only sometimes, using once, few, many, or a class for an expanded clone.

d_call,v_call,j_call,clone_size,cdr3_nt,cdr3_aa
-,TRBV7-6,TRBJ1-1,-,TGTGCCAGCAGCTCCCGGACAGCCCCACGAAGGGGCACTGAAGCTTTCTTT,CASSSRTAPRRGTEAFF
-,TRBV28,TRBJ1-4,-,TGTGCCAGCAGGAGGACCCTACCAGGGGAAAAACTGTTTTTT,CASRRTLPGEKLFF
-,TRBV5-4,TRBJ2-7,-,TGTGCCAGCAGCTTGGGGAACGAGCAGTACTTC,CASSLGNEQYF
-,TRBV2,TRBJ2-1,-,TGTGCCAGCAGCGCTCGGGACTACAATGAGCAGTTCTTC,CASSARDYNEQFF
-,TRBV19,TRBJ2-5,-,TGTGCCAGTAGTATCCGAGAGAAAGGTACCGATCGCGGGGAGACCCAGTACTTC,CASSIREKGTDRGETQYF
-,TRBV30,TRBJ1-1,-,TGTGCCTGGATTAGAGGGCGGAACACTGAAGCTTTCTTT,CAWIRGRNTEAFF
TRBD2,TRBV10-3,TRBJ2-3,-,TGTGCCATCAGTTCTCGAGAGGCTAGCGGGGCCACAGATACGCAGTATTTT,CAISSREASGATDTQYF
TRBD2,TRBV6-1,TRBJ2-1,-,TGTGCCTTAGGAGCTAGCGGGGGGGCCATTAGTAAGCAGTTCTTC,CALGASGGAISKQFF
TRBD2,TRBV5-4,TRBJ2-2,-,TGTGCCAGCAGCTTGAGGGACTACTATCCCGGGGAGCTGTTTTTT,CASSLRDYYPGELFF
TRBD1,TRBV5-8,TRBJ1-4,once,TGTGCCAGCAGCTTGGCGGCAGGGGGCGATGAAAAACTGTTTTTT,CASSLAAGGDEKLFF
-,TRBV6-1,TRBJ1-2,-,TGTGCCAGCAGTGAACGGGACCAAGGGAGGGGCTATGGCTACACCTTC,CASSERDQGRGYGYTF
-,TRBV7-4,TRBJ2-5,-,TGTGCCAGCAGCCGATTTAGGGGGTCGACCCAAGAGACCCAGTACTTC,CASSRFRGSTQETQYF
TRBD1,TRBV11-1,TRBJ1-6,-,TGTGCCAGCAGCTTAGCGGGACAGGACAATTCACCCCTCCACTTT,CASSLAGQDNSPLHF
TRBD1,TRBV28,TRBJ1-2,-,TGTGCCAGCAGTCCGCGGACAGGGACTATGGGAAGCTATGGCTACACCTTC,CASSPRTGTMGSYGYTF
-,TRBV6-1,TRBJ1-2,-,TGTGCCAGCAGTGGGGGGACGGTGATAATACCCTATGGCTACACCTTC,CASSGGTVIIPYGYTF
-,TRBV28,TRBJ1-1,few,TGTGCCAGCAGCGAGATGAACACTGAAGCTTTCTTT,CASSEMNTEAFF
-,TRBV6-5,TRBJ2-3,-,TGTGCCAGCAGGGGGGGAGATACGCAGTATTTT,CASRGGDTQYF
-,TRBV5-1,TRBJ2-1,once,TGCGCCAGCACCCCTGAGTGGAGGGACGAGCAGTTCTTC,CASTPEWRDEQFF
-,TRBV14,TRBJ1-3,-,TGTGCCAGCAGCCTCACTCTCTCTGGAAACACCATATATTTT,CASSLTLSGNTIYF
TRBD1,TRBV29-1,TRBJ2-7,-,TGCAGCGTTGACAGGGGGCTGGACGAGCAGTACTTC,CSVDRGLDEQYF
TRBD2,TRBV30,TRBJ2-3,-,TGTGCCTGGAGTGATGGTAGGGGGACTAGCGGGGTGACAGATACGCAGTATTTT,CAWSDGRGTSGVTDTQYF
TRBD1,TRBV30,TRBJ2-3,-,TGTGCCTGGATGACAGGGGCATCTAGCACAGATACGCAGTATTTT,CAWMTGASSTDTQYF
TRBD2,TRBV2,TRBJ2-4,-,TGTGCCAGCAGAGGACTAGCGGGCCCCAAAAACATTCAGTACTTC,CASRGLAGPKNIQYF
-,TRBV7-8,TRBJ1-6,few,TGTGCCAGCAGCTTAGATCGGAATTCACCCCTCCACTTT,CASSLDRNSPLHF
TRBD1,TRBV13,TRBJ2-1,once,TGTGCCAGCAGCGGTACAACGGGACAGGTGTACAATGAGCAGTTCTTC,CASSGTTGQVYNEQFF
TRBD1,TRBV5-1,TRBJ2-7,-,TGCGCCAGCAGCTTAACCGGGACAGGGGGCAACTACGAGCAGTACTTC,CASSLTGTGGNYEQYF